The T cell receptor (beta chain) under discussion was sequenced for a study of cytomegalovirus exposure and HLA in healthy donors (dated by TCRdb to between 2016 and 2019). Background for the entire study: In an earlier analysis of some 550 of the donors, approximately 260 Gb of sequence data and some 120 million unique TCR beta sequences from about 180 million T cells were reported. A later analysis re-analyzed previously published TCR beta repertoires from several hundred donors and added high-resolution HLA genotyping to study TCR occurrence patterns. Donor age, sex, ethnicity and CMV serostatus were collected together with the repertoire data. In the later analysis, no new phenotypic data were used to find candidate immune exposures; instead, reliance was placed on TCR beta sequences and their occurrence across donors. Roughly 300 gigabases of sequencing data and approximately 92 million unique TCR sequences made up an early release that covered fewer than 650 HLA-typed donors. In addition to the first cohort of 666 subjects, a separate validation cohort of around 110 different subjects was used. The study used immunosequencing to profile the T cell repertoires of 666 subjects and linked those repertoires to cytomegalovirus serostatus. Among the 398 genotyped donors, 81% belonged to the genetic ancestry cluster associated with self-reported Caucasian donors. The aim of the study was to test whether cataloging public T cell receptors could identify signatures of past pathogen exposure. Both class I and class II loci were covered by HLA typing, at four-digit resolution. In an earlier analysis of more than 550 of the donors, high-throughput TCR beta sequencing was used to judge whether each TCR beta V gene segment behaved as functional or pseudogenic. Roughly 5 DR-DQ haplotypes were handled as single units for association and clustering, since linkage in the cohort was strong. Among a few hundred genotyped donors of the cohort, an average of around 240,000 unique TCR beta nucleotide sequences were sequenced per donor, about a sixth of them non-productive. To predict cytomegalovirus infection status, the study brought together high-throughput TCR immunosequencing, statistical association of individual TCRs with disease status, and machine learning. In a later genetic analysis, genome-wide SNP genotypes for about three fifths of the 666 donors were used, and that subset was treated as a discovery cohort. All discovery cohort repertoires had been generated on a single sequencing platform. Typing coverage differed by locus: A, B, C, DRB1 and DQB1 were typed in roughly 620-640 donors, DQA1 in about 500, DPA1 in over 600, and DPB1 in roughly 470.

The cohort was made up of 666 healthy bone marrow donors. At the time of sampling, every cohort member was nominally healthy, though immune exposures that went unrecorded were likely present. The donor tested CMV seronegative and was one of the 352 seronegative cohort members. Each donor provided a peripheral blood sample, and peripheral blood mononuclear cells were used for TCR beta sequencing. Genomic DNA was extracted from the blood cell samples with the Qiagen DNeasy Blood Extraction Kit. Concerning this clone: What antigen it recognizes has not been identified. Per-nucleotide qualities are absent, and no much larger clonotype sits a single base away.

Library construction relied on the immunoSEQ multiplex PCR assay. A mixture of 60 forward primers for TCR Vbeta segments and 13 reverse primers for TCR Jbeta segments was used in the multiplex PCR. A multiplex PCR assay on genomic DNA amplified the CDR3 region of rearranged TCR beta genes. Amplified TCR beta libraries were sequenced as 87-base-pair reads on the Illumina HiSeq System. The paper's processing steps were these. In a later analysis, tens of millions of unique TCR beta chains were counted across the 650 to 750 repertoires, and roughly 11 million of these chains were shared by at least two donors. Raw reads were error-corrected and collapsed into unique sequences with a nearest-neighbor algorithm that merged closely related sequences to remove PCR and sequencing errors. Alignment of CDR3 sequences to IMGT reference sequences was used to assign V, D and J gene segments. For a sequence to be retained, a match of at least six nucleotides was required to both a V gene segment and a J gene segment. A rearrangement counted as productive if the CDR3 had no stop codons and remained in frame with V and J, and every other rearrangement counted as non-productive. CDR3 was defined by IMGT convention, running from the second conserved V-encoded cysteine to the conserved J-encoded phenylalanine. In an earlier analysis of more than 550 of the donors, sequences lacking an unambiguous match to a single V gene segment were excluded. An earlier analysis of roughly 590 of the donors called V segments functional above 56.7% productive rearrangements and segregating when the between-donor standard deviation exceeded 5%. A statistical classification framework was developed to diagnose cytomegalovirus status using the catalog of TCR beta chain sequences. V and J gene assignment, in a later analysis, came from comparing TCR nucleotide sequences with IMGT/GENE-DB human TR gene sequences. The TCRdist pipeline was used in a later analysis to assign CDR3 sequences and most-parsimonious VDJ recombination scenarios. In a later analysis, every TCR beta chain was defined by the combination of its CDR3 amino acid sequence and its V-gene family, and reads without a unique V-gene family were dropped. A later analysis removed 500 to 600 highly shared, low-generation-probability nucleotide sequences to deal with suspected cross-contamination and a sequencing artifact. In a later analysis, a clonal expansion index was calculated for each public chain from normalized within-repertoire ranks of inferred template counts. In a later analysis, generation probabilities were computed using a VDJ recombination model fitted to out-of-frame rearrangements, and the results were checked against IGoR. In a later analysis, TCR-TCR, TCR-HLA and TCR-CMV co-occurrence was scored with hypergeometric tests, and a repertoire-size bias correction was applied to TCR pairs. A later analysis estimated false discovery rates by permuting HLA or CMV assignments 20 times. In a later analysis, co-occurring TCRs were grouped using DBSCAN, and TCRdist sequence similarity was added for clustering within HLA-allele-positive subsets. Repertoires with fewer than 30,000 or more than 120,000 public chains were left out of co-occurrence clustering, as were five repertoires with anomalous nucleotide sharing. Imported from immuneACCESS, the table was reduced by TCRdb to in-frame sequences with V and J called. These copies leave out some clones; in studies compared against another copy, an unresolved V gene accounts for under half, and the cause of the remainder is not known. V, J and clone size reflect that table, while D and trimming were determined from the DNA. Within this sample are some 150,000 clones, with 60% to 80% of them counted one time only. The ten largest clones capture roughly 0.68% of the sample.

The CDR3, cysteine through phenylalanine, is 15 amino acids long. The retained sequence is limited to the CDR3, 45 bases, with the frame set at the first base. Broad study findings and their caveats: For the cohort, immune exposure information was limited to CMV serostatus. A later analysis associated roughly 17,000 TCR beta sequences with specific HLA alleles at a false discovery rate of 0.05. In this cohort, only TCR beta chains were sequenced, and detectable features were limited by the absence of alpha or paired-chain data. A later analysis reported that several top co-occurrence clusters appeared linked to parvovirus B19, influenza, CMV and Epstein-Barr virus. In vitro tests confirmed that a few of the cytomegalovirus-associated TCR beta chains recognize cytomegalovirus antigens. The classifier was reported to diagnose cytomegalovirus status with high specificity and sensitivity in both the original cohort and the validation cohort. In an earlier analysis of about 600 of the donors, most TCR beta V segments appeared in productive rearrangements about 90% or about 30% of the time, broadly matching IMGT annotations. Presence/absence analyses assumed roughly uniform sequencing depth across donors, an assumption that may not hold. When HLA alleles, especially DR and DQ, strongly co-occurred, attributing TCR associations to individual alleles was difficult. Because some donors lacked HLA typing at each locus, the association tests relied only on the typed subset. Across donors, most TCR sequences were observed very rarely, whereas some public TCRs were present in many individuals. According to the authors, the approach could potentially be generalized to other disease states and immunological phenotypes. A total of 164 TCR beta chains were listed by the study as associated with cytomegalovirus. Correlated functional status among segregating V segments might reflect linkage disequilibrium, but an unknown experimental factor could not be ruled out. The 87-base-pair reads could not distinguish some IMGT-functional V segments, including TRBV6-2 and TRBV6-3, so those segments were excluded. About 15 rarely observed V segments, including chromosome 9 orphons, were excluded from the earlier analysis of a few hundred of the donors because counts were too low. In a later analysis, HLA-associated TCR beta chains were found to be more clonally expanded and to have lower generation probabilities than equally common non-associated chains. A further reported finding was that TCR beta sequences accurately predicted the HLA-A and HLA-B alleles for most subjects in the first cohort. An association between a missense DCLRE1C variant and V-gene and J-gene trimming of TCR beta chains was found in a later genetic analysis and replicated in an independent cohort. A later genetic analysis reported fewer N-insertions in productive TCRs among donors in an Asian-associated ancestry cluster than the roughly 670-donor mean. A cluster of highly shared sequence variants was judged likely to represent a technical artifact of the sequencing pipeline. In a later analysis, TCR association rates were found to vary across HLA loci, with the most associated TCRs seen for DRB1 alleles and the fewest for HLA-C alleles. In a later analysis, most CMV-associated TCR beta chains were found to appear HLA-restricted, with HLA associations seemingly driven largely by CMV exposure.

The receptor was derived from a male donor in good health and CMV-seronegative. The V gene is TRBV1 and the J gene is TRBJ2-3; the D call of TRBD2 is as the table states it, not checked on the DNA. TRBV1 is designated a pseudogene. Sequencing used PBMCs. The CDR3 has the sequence CTSSQDWGGADTQYF. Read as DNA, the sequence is TGCACCAGCAGCCAAGATTGGGGAGGGGCAGATACGCAGTATTTT.